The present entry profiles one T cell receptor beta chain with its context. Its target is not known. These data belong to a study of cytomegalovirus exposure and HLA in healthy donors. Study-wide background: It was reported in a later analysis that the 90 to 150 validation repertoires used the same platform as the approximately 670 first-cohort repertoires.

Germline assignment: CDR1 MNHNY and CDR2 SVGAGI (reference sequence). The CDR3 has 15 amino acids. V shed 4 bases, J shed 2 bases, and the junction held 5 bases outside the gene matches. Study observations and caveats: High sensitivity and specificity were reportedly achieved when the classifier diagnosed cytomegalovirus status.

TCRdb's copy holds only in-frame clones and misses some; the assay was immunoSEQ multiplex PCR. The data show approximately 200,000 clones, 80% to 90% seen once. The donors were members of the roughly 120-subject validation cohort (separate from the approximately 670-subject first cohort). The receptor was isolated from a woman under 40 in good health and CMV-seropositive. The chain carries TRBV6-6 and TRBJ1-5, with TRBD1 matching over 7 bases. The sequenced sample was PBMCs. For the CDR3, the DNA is TGTGCCAGCAGTTCCGGAGGACAGGGCAATCAGCCCCAGCATTTT. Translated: CASSSGGQGNQPQHF.